These 14 T cell receptor beta chains were all obtained from the same sample, sequenced in a study of T cell repertoires in cytomegalovirus infection. TCRdb re-called the reads with MiXCR, one entry per CDR3 protein. Of 680,000 or so distinct CDR3 sequences in the sample, around 31% were seen once. No antigen is known for these receptors. Source: cultured PBMCs, taken from culture after CMV antigen stimulation. The receptor source for this set is a human donor in good health (CMV status not recorded). Some clones in this sample may be carry-over from other donors' samples.

In its sample, this clonotype was seen a few times. The chain employs TRBV29-1 and TRBJ2-5; no firm D call. The V gene's germline CDR1 is SQVTM and CDR2 ANQGSEA. Trimming took off 2 bases at V and 5 bases at J, with 9 bases between the two ends. The CDR3 runs to 12 residues. The CDR3 loop reads CSVESNGETQYF. The CDR3 coding sequence is TGCAGCGTTGAATCCAATGGTGAGACCCAGTACTTC.

The gene calls are TRBV2 and TRBJ2-1; D remains unclear. V lost 3 bases and J 5 bases, leaving 8 bases between the germline ends. Germline V gives CDR1 SNHLY, CDR2 FYNNEI. This CDR3 has 13 amino acids. CDR3 in amino acids: CASSESRNNEQFF. Written as DNA, the CDR3 is TGTGCCAGCAGTGAGTCGAGGAACAATGAGCAGTTCTTC.

The DNA for the CDR3 is TGTGCCACCATCCACCTGGGTGACATCCCCTACGAGCAGTACTTC. It translates to CATIHLGDIPYEQYF. The chain recombines TRBV7-9 with TRBJ2-7; the D is unclear. Trimming removed 10 bases at V and 2 bases at J, with 21 bases between. This CDR3 has 15 amino acids. Germline assignment: CDR1 SEHNR and CDR2 FQNEAQ (reference sequence). Drawing the rest from reference TRBV7-9 and TRBJ2-7, the complete variable domain is DTGVSQNPRHKITKRGQNVTFRCDPISEHNRLYWYRQTLGQGPEFLTYFQNEAQLEKSRLLSDRFSAERPKGSFSTLEIQRTEQGDSAMYLCATIHLGDIPYEQYFGPGTRLTVT.

The chain couples TRBV2 to TRBJ2-3, with D maybe TRBD2 (6 bases). The germline V and J ends were trimmed by 4 bases and 12 bases, with 17 bases remaining between them. Germline-derived CDR1 and CDR2 are SNHLY and FYNNEI. CDR3 length: 13 amino acids. CDR3 nucleotides: TGTGCCAGCAGTGTTGGGACTTACCCCGGCCAGTATTTT. This encodes CASSVGTYPGQYF. Variable domain in full (rest from reference TRBV2 and TRBJ2-3): EPEVTQTPSHQVTQMGQEVILRCVPISNHLYFYWYRQILGQKVEFLVSFYNNEISEKSEIFDDQFSVERPDGSNFTLKIRSTKLEDSAMYFCASSVGTYPGQYFGPGTRLTVL.

The table lists this clonotype with many counts. The V call is TRBV7-2, the J call TRBJ2-1; D uncertain. The V and J ends lost 1 base and 9 bases respectively, with 13 bases between them. Germline V gene sequence: CDR1 SGHTA, CDR2 FQGNSA. CDR3 size: 14 residues. In DNA, the CDR3 is TGTGCCAGCAGCTTAGAACGGGTTAGTAGTGAGCAGTTCTTC. This translates into CASSLERVSSEQFF.

The rearrangement links TRBV12-3 or TRBV12-4 to TRBJ2-7; 7 nucleotides align to TRBD2. V lost 7 bases, J lost 2 bases, and 11 bases stayed unmatched. This CDR3 spans 15 amino acids. The CDR3 DNA sequence: TGTGCCAGCACCTCCGGGACTACCTCTACCTACGAGCAGTACTTC. Translating it yields CASTSGTTSTYEQYF.

V is TRBV7-2 and J is TRBJ2-5; possible D gene TRBD1, 6 bases. CDR3 size: 15 residues. V lost 0 bases, J lost 7 bases, and 15 bases lay in between. Germline CDR1 is SGHTA and CDR2 is FQGNSA. DNA for the CDR3: TGTGCCAGCAGCTTAGCCGACAGGTTTGGGGGGACCCAGTACTTC. Amino acid sequence: CASSLADRFGGTQYF.

The V gene is TRBV5-4, the J gene TRBJ1-5; 10 bases agree with TRBD1. V shed 3 bases, J shed 5 bases, and the junction held 5 bases outside the gene matches. The CDR3 has 15 amino acids. Germline-derived CDR1 and CDR2 are SGHNT and YYREEE (reference sequence). This CDR3 reads CASSSDRGLDQPQHF. The DNA of the CDR3 is TGTGCCAGCAGCTCCGACAGGGGGCTGGATCAGCCCCAGCATTTT. Based on the CDR3 plus reference TRBV5-4 and TRBJ1-5, the full variable domain is ETGVTQSPTHLIKTRGQQVTLRCSSQSGHNTVSWYQQALGQGPQFIFQYYREEENGRGNFPPRFSGLQFPNYSSELNVNALELDDSALYLCASSSDRGLDQPQHFGDGTRLSIL.

Only a few counts were recorded for this clonotype. The V and J genes are TRBV20-1 and TRBJ1-4; possibly TRBD1 for D (5 bases). CDR1 is DFQATT and CDR2 is SNEGSKA in the germline V gene (reference sequence). Trimming shortened V by 2 bases and J by 4 bases, and 14 bases separated the two germline ends. The CDR3 contains 15 residues. Here the CDR3 DNA reads TGCAGTGCTAGATCTCGACAGAACCTTAATGAAAAACTGTTTTTT. Residues: CSARSRQNLNEKLFF.

The sample holds many counts of this clonotype. The genes are TRBV7-2 and TRBJ1-1; 9 bases line up with TRBD1. Germline V lookup: CDR1 SGHTA, CDR2 FQGNSA. J was trimmed by 4 bases and V by 5 bases; bases with no gene match: 8. This CDR3 contains 15 residues. CDR3: CASSLRTGEGTEAFF. The CDR3 coding sequence is TGTGCCAGCAGCCTAAGGACAGGGGAGGGCACTGAAGCTTTCTTT.

This clonotype was detected only a few times. The chain uses TRBV6-8 and TRBJ2-7; 7 positions agree with TRBD1. Germline V gene data show CDR1 as MNHGY and CDR2 as SAAAGT. The CDR3 runs 15 residues. The V and J ends lost 5 bases and 0 bases, in that order; junction bases with no gene match: 7. The CDR3 nucleotides read TGTGCCAGCAGTCCCAGGGGGTTTAGCTCCTACGAGCAGTACTTC. This gives the protein CASSPRGFSSYEQYF.

This clonotype was detected ten times or more. V gene TRBV7-2 combines with J gene TRBJ2-7, with 11 bases identical to TRBD2. The CDR3 is 15 residues long. The trim removed 4 bases at V and 3 bases at J, leaving 5 bases unmatched. The germline gives CDR1 SGHTA, CDR2 FQGNSA. CDR3 loop: CASSSTSGSYYEQYF. CDR3 sequence (DNA): TGTGCCAGCAGCTCCACTAGCGGGAGTTACTACGAGCAGTACTTC.

The chain couples TRBV15 to TRBJ2-5; the match to TRBD1 covers 7 bases. Germline lookup yields CDR1 LNHNV and CDR2 YYDKDF (reference sequence). The CDR3 is 15 residues long. V lost 7 bases and J lost 1; bases outside the gene matches: 9. CDR3 DNA: TGTGCCACCAAAGTTTCTAGACAGGGCCAAGAGACCCAGTACTTC. As protein: CATKVSRQGQETQYF. Looking up the rest from reference TRBV15 and TRBJ2-5 gives the full variable domain: DAMVIQNPRYQVTQFGKPVTLSCSQTLNHNVMYWYQQKSSQAPKLLFHYYDKDFNNEADTPDNFQSRRPNTSFCFLDIRSPGLGDTAMYLCATKVSRQGQETQYFGPGTRLLVL.

This chain connects TRBV15 to TRBJ2-7; 14 bases are a match to TRBD2. The germline gives CDR1 LNHNV, CDR2 YYDKDF (reference sequence). This CDR3 is built from 16 residues. V was pared by 3 bases and J by 4 bases, with 5 bases of the junction left unmatched. The CDR3 sequence is CATSSGTSGSKYEQYF. CDR3 nucleotide sequence: TGTGCCACCAGCAGCGGGACTAGCGGGAGTAAGTACGAGCAGTACTTC.